A single sample is the source of the 5 T cell receptor beta chains below, sequenced in a study of blood T cells in healthy people across ages. Alongside a J-beta primer mix, a sample-barcoded 5' primer served in a second PCR lasting about 7 to 12 cycles. Via MiXCR, TCRdb re-called the 5' RACE reads, giving one row per CDR3 protein. Counted here are some 800,000 distinct CDR3 sequences, 25% occurring once; the ten biggest clones make up 3% to 4.5%. These data were also filed under a second study, of T cells of mothers and their children.

Sequencing was done on a sample of blood. Source of these receptors: a boy between 10 and 17 years old in good health.

The V call is TRBV28, the J call TRBJ1-2; D possibly corresponds to TRBD1 (6 bases). V was trimmed by 5 bases and J by 3 bases, leaving 13 bases between them. Germline V gene lookup returns CDR1 MDHEN and CDR2 SYDVKM. The length of the CDR3 is 14 residues. The CDR3 DNA reads TGTGCCAGCAGTCCCATACAGGGTTACTATGGCTACACCTTC. Amino acids: CASSPIQGYYGYTF.

The chain carries TRBV20-1 and TRBJ2-7; the match to TRBD2 covers 7 bases. The germline gives CDR1 DFQATT, CDR2 SNEGSKA (reference sequence). The length of the CDR3 is 15 residues. J lost 5 bases, V lost 1 base, and 11 bases had no gene match. CDR3 DNA: TGCAGTGCTAGAGGGGGGGGAAAGAAAGTCCACGAGCAGTACTTC. The encoded protein is CSARGGGKKVHEQYF.

The chain employs TRBV29-1 and TRBJ2-1, with D perhaps TRBD1 (6 bases). This CDR3 spans 13 amino acids. Germline V lookup: CDR1 SQVTM, CDR2 ANQGSEA. The CDR3: CGYRQESYNEQFF. The DNA for the CDR3 is TGCGGCTACCGACAGGAATCCTACAATGAGCAGTTCTTC.

V usage is TRBV7-9 and J usage is TRBJ2-5, with 11 bases identical to TRBD2. Germline loops: CDR1 SEHNR, CDR2 FQNEAQ (reference sequence). Trimming removed 5 bases from V and 5 bases from J; junction bases left unmatched: 10. CDR3 length: 16 residues. This CDR3 reads CASSPRSGGAFETQYF. DNA for the CDR3: TGTGCCAGCAGCCCACGTAGCGGGGGGGCCTTCGAGACCCAGTACTTC.

On this clonotype itself: Mismatch with germline at one junction end may stem from a read error. The rearrangement links TRBV11-2 to TRBJ2-2; D not resolved. In germline, CDR1 is SGHAT, CDR2 FQNNGV. The CDR3 runs 15 residues. The CDR3 DNA reads as TGTGCCGGCAGCTCGCCAGCAGGGAACACCGGGGAGCTGTTTTTT. Translating gives CAGSSPAGNTGELFF.